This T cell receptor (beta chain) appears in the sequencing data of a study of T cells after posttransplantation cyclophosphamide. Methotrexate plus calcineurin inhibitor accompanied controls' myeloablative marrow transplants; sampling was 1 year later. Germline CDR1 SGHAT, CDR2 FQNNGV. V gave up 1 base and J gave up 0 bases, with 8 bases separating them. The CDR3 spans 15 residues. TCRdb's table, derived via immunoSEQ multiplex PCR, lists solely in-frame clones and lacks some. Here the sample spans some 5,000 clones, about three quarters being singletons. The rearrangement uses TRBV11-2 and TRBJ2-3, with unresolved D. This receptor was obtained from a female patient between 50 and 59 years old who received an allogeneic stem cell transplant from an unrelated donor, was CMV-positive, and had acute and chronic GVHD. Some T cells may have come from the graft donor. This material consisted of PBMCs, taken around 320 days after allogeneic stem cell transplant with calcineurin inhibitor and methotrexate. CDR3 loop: CASSLGTASTDTQYF. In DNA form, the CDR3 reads TGTGCCAGCAGCTTAGGAACTGCTAGCACAGATACGCAGTATTTT.